The subject of this entry is one T cell receptor beta chain. J gave up 8 bases and V 5 bases, and 4 bases lay outside the gene matches. The CDR3 totals 12 residues. The data are from a study of blood T cell repertoires in COVID-19. At the level of the study: Samples came from the United States, Italy and Spain, spanning acute and convalescent COVID-19. The cDNA or gDNA used as material had been derived from T cells, B-cell-depleted T cells, or PBMCs.

Original data processing: Quantification of nucleated cells was approximated via reference gene primer amplification. Profiling relied on immunoSEQ multiplex PCR, and the TCRdb table lists in-frame clones only, not all of them. The V and J calls and clone size are taken from that table; D and trimming were inferred from the DNA. The repertoire holds 130,000 to 150,000 clones, with 81% as singletons. The receptor was isolated from a human donor with acute or convalescent COVID-19. The donor label of this sample is uncertain. The V call is TRBV12-3 or TRBV12-4, the J call TRBJ1-1; 8 nucleotides match TRBD1. Sequenced sample: peripheral blood. Written as DNA, the CDR3 is TGTGCCAGCAGTGGCGCAGGGGGCGAAGCTTTCTTT. Protein product: CASSGAGGEAFF.